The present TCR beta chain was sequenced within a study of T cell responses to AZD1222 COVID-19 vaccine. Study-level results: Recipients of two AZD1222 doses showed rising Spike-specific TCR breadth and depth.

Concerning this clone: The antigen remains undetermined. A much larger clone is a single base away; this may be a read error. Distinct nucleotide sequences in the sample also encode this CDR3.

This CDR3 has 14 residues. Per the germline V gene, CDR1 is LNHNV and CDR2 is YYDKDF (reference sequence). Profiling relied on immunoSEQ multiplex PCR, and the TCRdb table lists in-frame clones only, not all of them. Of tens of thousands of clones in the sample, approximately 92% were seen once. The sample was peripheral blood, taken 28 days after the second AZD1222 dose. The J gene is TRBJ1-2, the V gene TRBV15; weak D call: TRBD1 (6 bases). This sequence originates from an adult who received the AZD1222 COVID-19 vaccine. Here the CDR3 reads CATSRGGGNYGYTF. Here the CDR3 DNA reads TGCGCCACCAGCAGAGGGGGGGGGAACTATGGCTACACCTTC.